The 24 T cell receptor beta chains given below trace back to one sample, sequenced in a study of patients and donors after allogeneic stem cell transplantation. TCRdb reprocessed the RT-PCR reads with MiXCR, giving one entry per CDR3 protein. The sample yields some 160,000 distinct CDR3 sequences, 24% seen once. Sequenced sample: blood, either unsorted or a sorted T cell fraction (not recorded which). These receptors originate from a human donor who was either an allogeneic HSCT recipient or a stem cell or donor lymphocyte infusion donor (not recorded which). It is not recorded whose cells these are; they may come from a transplant donor.

The J gene is TRBJ2-7, the V gene TRBV25-1; 11 bases align to TRBD1. The germline V gene has CDR1 MGHDK and CDR2 SYGVNS. This CDR3 contains 14 residues. The ends lost 6 bases at V and 7 bases at J; junction bases unmatched: 8. As DNA, the CDR3 is TGTGCCAGCAGCGCCGGGACAGGGGGTATTGAGCAGTACTTC. Translating gives CASSAGTGGIEQYF.

This clonotype was counted at least ten times. The chain joins TRBV20-1 to TRBJ1-1; D gene unclear. V was cut by 0 bases and J by 10 bases, with 18 bases left in between. The CDR3 contains 14 residues. Looked up from germline, CDR1 is DFQATT and CDR2 is SNEGSKA (reference sequence). The CDR3 loop is CSARDMRVLMAAFF. The DNA for the CDR3 is TGCAGTGCTAGAGACATGCGTGTACTCATGGCAGCTTTCTTT.

At least ten counts were recorded for this clonotype. The CDR3 DNA sequence: TGTGCCAGCAGTTTAGCTCCCGGGAGCACTGAAGCTTTCTTT. Translation gives CASSLAPGSTEAFF. V usage is TRBV12-3 or TRBV12-4 and J usage is TRBJ1-1; D unresolved. Trimming cost V 0 bases and J 4 bases, with 9 bases left between them. This CDR3 region has 14 residues.

The V and J genes are TRBV3-1 and TRBJ2-7, with D maybe TRBD2 (6 bases). V shed 0 bases and J shed 6 bases, with 9 bases lying between them. The germline V gene has CDR1 LGHDT and CDR2 YNNKEL (reference sequence). There are 13 residues in the CDR3. CDR3 nucleotides: TGTGCCAGCAGCCAAGAACTAGCTGGCGAGCAGTACTTC. Protein product: CASSQELAGEQYF.

In this sample, this clonotype turned up a few times. The genes are TRBV3-1 and TRBJ1-2; 8 bases map to TRBD1. V gave up 4 bases and J gave up 1 base; unmatched junction bases: 2. The CDR3 is 14 residues long. Per the germline V gene, CDR1 is LGHDT and CDR2 is YNNKEL (reference sequence). The CDR3 here is CASSRDRSNYGYTF. The CDR3 DNA reads TGTGCCAGCAGCCGGGACAGGAGTAACTATGGCTACACCTTC.

This chain uses TRBV11-2 with TRBJ2-5, with D hard to call. The CDR3 extends over 13 amino acids. CDR1 is SGHAT and CDR2 is FQNNGV in the germline V gene. V dropped 4 bases and J dropped 1 base, with 7 bases sitting between them. This CDR3 reads CASSSGPQETQYF. CDR3 nucleotides: TGTGCCAGCAGCTCAGGCCCCCAAGAGACCCAGTACTTC.

V gene TRBV12-3 or TRBV12-4 combines with J gene TRBJ1-2; TRBD1 agrees at 9 bases. Trimming took 1 base from V and 6 from J; bases not matched to a gene: 6. The CDR3 sequence is 15 residues long. CDR3 loop: CASSLVRTGEDGYTF. In DNA, the CDR3 is TGTGCCAGCAGTTTAGTTAGGACAGGGGAAGATGGCTACACCTTC.

This clonotype has just a few counts. The chain combines TRBV20-1 with TRBJ2-3, with D possibly matching TRBD1 (6 bases). CDR3 length: 12 amino acids. V lost 3 bases to trimming and J lost 9 bases, with 13 bases between them. CDR1 and CDR2 from the germline V gene are DFQATT and SNEGSKA (reference sequence). The DNA of the CDR3 is TGCAGTGCTAGCCCGGTGGGGGCCACGCAGTATTTT. Translated: CSASPVGATQYF.

The chain carries TRBV11-2 and TRBJ2-3; the D call may be TRBD1 or TRBD2 (6 bases each). The CDR3 is made up of 15 amino acids. Looked up from germline, CDR1 is SGHAT and CDR2 is FQNNGV. V lost 9 bases, J lost 0 bases, and 16 bases lay in between. Written as DNA, the CDR3 is TGTGCCAGTGATAGGAGGGGGACTAGCACAGATACGCAGTATTTT. It yields the protein CASDRRGTSTDTQYF.

V is TRBV24-1 and J is TRBJ2-1; D remains ambiguous. In germline, CDR1 is KGHDR, CDR2 SFDVKD. Trimming removed 5 bases from V and 6 bases from J, with 13 bases in between. The CDR3 is 14 amino acids. In nucleotides, the CDR3 is TGTGCCACCAGTGGCGCCCCGGGCTCCAATGAGCAGTTCTTC. Protein sequence: CATSGAPGSNEQFF.

V is TRBV20-1 and J is TRBJ2-1, with TRBD2 matching over 9 bases. Looked up from germline, CDR1 is DFQATT and CDR2 is SNEGSKA (reference sequence). Trimming removed 4 bases from V and 6 bases from J; junction bases left unmatched: 4. The CDR3 spans 13 residues. This CDR3 is CSAIRTSANEQFF. In DNA form, the CDR3 reads TGCAGTGCTATCCGGACTAGCGCCAATGAGCAGTTCTTC.

This chain joins TRBV12-3 or TRBV12-4 and TRBJ1-2, with D perhaps TRBD1 (5 bases). This CDR3 has 12 amino acids. Trimming shortened V by 4 bases and J by 10 bases, and 13 bases separated the two germline ends. The chain's CDR3 is CASSSVQGAYTF. The CDR3 region has the DNA TGTGCCAGCAGTTCAGTTCAGGGAGCCTACACCTTC.

A few counts support this clonotype. This chain's CDR3 is CSVEEGRTSGITDTQYF. CDR3 coding DNA: TGCAGCGTTGAAGAGGGCCGGACTAGCGGGATCACAGATACGCAGTATTTT. V is TRBV29-1 and J is TRBJ2-3, with TRBD2 matching over 12 bases. V lost 0 bases, J lost 2 bases, and 6 bases stayed unmatched. Germline CDR1 is SQVTM and CDR2 is ANQGSEA. The CDR3 length is 17 residues.

V and J are TRBV9 and TRBJ2-3; no firm D call. Trimming took 0 bases from V and 1 from J, leaving 12 bases between them. CDR1 is SGDLS, CDR2 YYNGEE, per germline. The CDR3 totals 16 residues. Here the CDR3 reads CASSVEEWLGTDTQYF. The CDR3 DNA sequence: TGTGCCAGCAGCGTAGAAGAGTGGCTGGGCACAGATACGCAGTATTTT.

The gene calls are TRBV4-1 and TRBJ2-5; D ambiguous. This CDR3 comprises 14 residues. Germline CDR1 is MGHRA and CDR2 is YSYEKL. V gave up 4 bases and J gave up 0 bases, with 9 bases separating them. For the CDR3, the DNA is TGCGCCAGCAGCCGACTCGCCTACCAAGAGACCCAGTACTTC. Amino acids: CASSRLAYQETQYF.

This chain joins TRBV24-1 and TRBJ2-1; unclear D gene. Per the germline V gene, CDR1 is KGHDR and CDR2 is SFDVKD. This CDR3 contains 12 residues. The V gene lost 6 bases and the J gene lost 6 bases, with 8 bases spanning the gap. The CDR3 reads CATSYRANEQFF. The CDR3 nucleotides read TGTGCCACCAGTTATAGGGCCAATGAGCAGTTCTTC.

This clonotype was picked up a small number of times. The chain couples TRBV2 to TRBJ2-5, with D tentatively TRBD2 (5 bases). CDR3 length: 14 residues. Trimming removed 1 base at V and 2 bases at J, with 8 bases between. Germline V gene sequence: CDR1 SNHLY, CDR2 FYNNEI. CDR3 coding DNA: TGTGCCAGCAGTGAAGTACGGGATCAAGAGACCCAGTACTTC. Its protein product is CASSEVRDQETQYF.

The J gene is TRBJ1-6, the V gene TRBV9, with D unclear. With 3 bases removed from V and 7 bases from J, the gap between germline ends came to 14 bases. This CDR3 region has 15 residues. CDR1 SGDLS and CDR2 YYNGEE come from the germline V gene. CDR3 amino acids: CASSEALGGNSPLHF. The DNA of the CDR3 is TGTGCCAGCAGCGAAGCACTAGGTGGAAATTCACCCCTCCACTTT.

This clonotype was recorded at least ten times. The chain carries TRBV6-5 and TRBJ1-5, with D tentatively TRBD1 (6 bases). The CDR3 has 13 amino acids. Trimming left V 6 bases short and J 2 bases short, with 8 bases between. Germline assignment: CDR1 MNHEY and CDR2 SVGAGI. CDR3 DNA sequence: TGTGCCAGCAGACAGGGCGGCAATCAGCCCCAGCATTTT. This gives the protein CASRQGGNQPQHF.

The chain joins TRBV12-3 or TRBV12-4 to TRBJ2-1; no reliable D call. There are 11 residues in the CDR3. Trimming took 3 bases from V and 8 from J, leaving 5 bases between them. CDR3 nucleotide sequence: TGTGCCAGCAGTTTTTTCCATGAGCAGTTCTTC. It encodes CASSFFHEQFF.

This clonotype has ten or more counts. The rearrangement joins TRBV28 to TRBJ1-3; a possible D gene is TRBD1 (5 bases). The CDR3 loop spans 14 amino acids. V dropped 3 bases and J dropped 4 bases, with 10 bases sitting between them. Per germline, CDR1 MDHEN and CDR2 SYDVKM. CDR3 amino acids: CASSFQGLGNTIYF. For the CDR3, the DNA is TGTGCCAGCAGTTTTCAGGGCTTAGGAAACACCATATATTTT.

CDR3 in amino acids: CASSLWTVPPDETQYF. Here the CDR3 DNA reads TGTGCCAGCAGCCTATGGACAGTCCCCCCTGACGAGACCCAGTACTTC. The chain recombines TRBV12-3 or TRBV12-4 with TRBJ2-5; maybe TRBD1 (6 bases). This CDR3 is built from 16 residues. Trimming pared 6 bases from V and 5 bases from J, leaving 22 bases between.

This clonotype was detected a few times. The CDR3 reads CASSLAPGSAYNEQFF. The CDR3 DNA reads TGTGCCAGCAGCTTAGCGCCGGGTAGCGCCTACAATGAGCAGTTCTTC. The chain links TRBV7-8 to TRBJ2-1; TRBD2 might be the D (5 bases). CDR1 and CDR2 (germline): SGHVS, FQNEAQ. The V gene lost 0 bases and the J gene lost 2 bases, with 11 bases spanning the gap. This CDR3 is 16 amino acids long.

The genes are TRBV5-1 and TRBJ2-7; TRBD1 or TRBD2 may be the D gene (7 bases each). V shed 4 bases and J shed 2 bases, with 13 bases lying between them. Germline V lookup: CDR1 SGHRS, CDR2 YFSETQ. The CDR3 covers 14 residues. The chain's CDR3 is CASSIQGTTYEQYF. The CDR3 nucleotides are TGCGCCAGCAGCATACAGGGGACTACCTACGAGCAGTACTTC.